This T cell receptor (beta chain) comes out of a study of T cell responses to AZD1222 COVID-19 vaccine. The study's findings and limits: Close to half of all spike-specific TCRs reportedly target regions of the variants that are unmutated. Elevations in Spike-specific TCR breadth and depth followed administration of two AZD1222 doses.

The V gene's germline CDR1 is KGHSH and CDR2 LQKENI. The CDR3 runs to 13 residues. The V end lost 6 bases, the J end lost 3 bases, and 12 bases lay between the germline ends. Concerning this clone itself: The antigen is undetermined.

Generated by immunoSEQ multiplex PCR, the TCRdb table keeps only in-frame clones and is missing some. The repertoire includes about 150,000 clones, around 90% of them detected once, and about 3.3% sits in the top ten. This sequence originates from an adult who received the AZD1222 COVID-19 vaccine. The chain uses TRBV18 and TRBJ2-7; D is unclear. The sample here was peripheral blood, taken 28 days after the second AZD1222 dose. The DNA of the CDR3 is TGTGCCAGCTCCCTCCATTTGGGCTACGAGCAGTACTTC. Protein product: CASSLHLGYEQYF.